This is a list of T cell receptor beta chains from one sample in a study of cytomegalovirus exposure and HLA in healthy donors. The table came from immunoSEQ multiplex PCR; TCRdb's copy has only in-frame clones and leaves some out. The data hold roughly 260,000 clones, with just under 90% observed a single time. The specimen sequenced was PBMCs. Receptors were obtained from a man aged 18 to 35 in good health and CMV-seronegative. Each CDR3 is given with its conserved first and last residue. The order of the fields is CDR3 protein, CDR3 DNA, V gene, clone size, J gene, D gene. D genes are given only for firm matches. A clone size is listed for some rows: how often the clone was seen (once, few, many), or a class if it is expanded.

CASSLHEGGMAEAFF,TGTGCCAGCAGCCTCCATGAAGGGGGAATGGCTGAAGCTTTCTTT,TRBV28,-,TRBJ1-1,-
CASSLGAGTSTDTQYF,TGTGCCAGCAGCTTAGGGGCGGGAACGAGCACAGATACGCAGTATTTT,TRBV7-3,-,TRBJ2-3,-
CASSTGTGNEQFF,TGTGCCAGTAGCACCGGGACAGGGAATGAGCAGTTCTTC,TRBV19,-,TRBJ2-1,TRBD1
CSVIQGLAAETQYF,TGCAGCGTTATTCAAGGACTAGCAGCCGAGACCCAGTACTTC,TRBV29-1,-,TRBJ2-5,TRBD2
CASSLSGFTGELFF,TGTGCCAGCAGTTTGTCAGGTTTCACCGGGGAGCTGTTTTTT,TRBV28,few,TRBJ2-2,-
CASSLHDVAGAYNEQFF,TGTGCCAGCTCACTACACGATGTAGCGGGAGCCTACAATGAGCAGTTCTTC,TRBV18,-,TRBJ2-1,TRBD2
CASSRSQTGHRYNEQFF,TGTGCCAGCAGTCGGTCCCAGACAGGGCATAGGTACAATGAGCAGTTCTTC,TRBV28,few,TRBJ2-1,TRBD1
CASSSGQRSSGNTIYF,TGTGCCAGCAGCTCGGGACAGCGCAGCTCTGGAAACACCATATATTTT,TRBV7-8,-,TRBJ1-3,TRBD1
CASAEQGPGEQYF,TGTGCCTCGGCCGAGCAGGGGCCTGGGGAGCAGTACTTC,TRBV18,-,TRBJ2-7,-
CASSAGLAGREQYF,TGTGCCAGCAGCGCAGGACTAGCTGGGCGCGAGCAGTACTTC,TRBV11-2,few,TRBJ2-7,TRBD2
CASSSLAGWGEKLFF,TGTGCCAGCAGTTCATTGGCGGGGTGGGGTGAAAAACTGTTTTTT,TRBV28,-,TRBJ1-4,-
CASSRTGAVNTEAFF,TGCGCCAGCAGCCGAACAGGGGCGGTGAACACTGAAGCTTTCTTT,TRBV4-1,-,TRBJ1-1,TRBD1
CSVVRRTETEAFF,TGCAGCGTTGTCCGTCGGACAGAAACTGAAGCTTTCTTT,TRBV29-1,once,TRBJ1-1,-
CASSPQGAWTEAFF,TGTGCCAGCAGCCCTCAGGGGGCTTGGACTGAAGCTTTCTTT,TRBV7-9,-,TRBJ1-1,TRBD1
CASSMGRTITDTQYF,TGCGCCAGCAGCATGGGACGTACTATCACAGATACGCAGTATTTT,TRBV5-1,-,TRBJ2-3,-
CASSGGFYGYTF,TGTGCCAGCAGTGGGGGGTTTTATGGCTACACCTTC,TRBV6-5,-,TRBJ1-2,-
CASSQLSGTPTYEQYF,TGCGCCAGCAGCCAGCTGAGCGGGACACCCACCTACGAGCAGTACTTC,TRBV4-1,-,TRBJ2-7,-
CSALVSGTGGNRAFF,TGCAGCGCCCTGGTCTCCGGGACAGGGGGCAATAGGGCTTTCTTT,TRBV29-1,-,TRBJ1-1,TRBD1
CASASEGNTIYF,TGTGCTAGTGCCTCCGAGGGAAACACCATATATTTT,TRBV12-5,few,TRBJ1-3,-
CASSLLPPGQGTPGELFF,TGCGCCAGCAGCTTGCTCCCTCCGGGACAGGGTACCCCCGGGGAGCTGTTTTTT,TRBV5-1,-,TRBJ2-2,TRBD1
CASSLSSRQGGYEQYF,TGTGCCAGCAGCTTATCCTCCCGACAGGGTGGTTACGAGCAGTACTTC,TRBV7-6,-,TRBJ2-7,TRBD1
CASSQIGQGHSYTF,TGCGCCAGCAGCCAAATAGGACAGGGGCATAGCTACACCTTC,TRBV4-3,once,TRBJ1-2,TRBD1
CASSIRLGQRNQPQHF,TGTGCCAGTAGTATTAGGCTGGGACAGAGAAATCAGCCCCAGCATTTT,TRBV19,-,TRBJ1-5,TRBD1
CASRGGNEQFF,TGTGCCAGCAGGGGCGGGAATGAGCAGTTCTTC,TRBV5-4,-,TRBJ2-1,-
CASSPNTVYTEAFF,TGTGCCAGCAGCCCAAACACCGTTTACACTGAAGCTTTCTTT,TRBV11-2,once,TRBJ1-1,-
CASSPRTGKSYNSPLHF,TGTGCCAGTAGTCCCCGGACAGGGAAGTCCTATAATTCACCCCTCCACTTT,TRBV19,few,TRBJ1-6,TRBD1
CASTTSGSYNEQFF,TGTGCCAGCACGACTAGCGGGAGTTACAATGAGCAGTTCTTC,TRBV7-6,-,TRBJ2-1,TRBD2
CASSNRGSEAFF,TGTGCCAGCAGCAACAGGGGATCTGAAGCTTTCTTT,TRBV13,-,TRBJ1-1,TRBD1
CASSPPHRVSTDTQYF,TGTGCCAGCTCACCACCCCACAGGGTGAGCACAGATACGCAGTATTTT,TRBV18,-,TRBJ2-3,-
CASSADPLAGITYEQYF,TGTGCCAGCAGTGCTGATCCACTAGCGGGTATAACTTACGAGCAGTACTTC,TRBV2,-,TRBJ2-7,TRBD2
CASSITQLTYNEQFF,TGTGCCAGTAGTATTACCCAGTTAACCTACAATGAGCAGTTCTTC,TRBV19,-,TRBJ2-1,-
CASSLGGLDYTEAFF,TGTGCCAGCAGCTTAGGGGGTCTGGACTACACTGAAGCTTTCTTT,TRBV7-2,-,TRBJ1-1,-
CASSWTWDNSPLHF,TGTGCCAGCAGTTGGACATGGGATAATTCACCCCTCCACTTT,TRBV27,few,TRBJ1-6,-
CATTPDRGGLNTGELFF,TGTGCCACCACCCCGGACAGGGGCGGGTTGAACACCGGGGAGCTGTTTTTT,TRBV15,-,TRBJ2-2,TRBD1
CASSQERAGAFEQYF,TGCGCCAGCAGCCAAGAGCGCGCGGGGGCGTTTGAGCAGTACTTC,TRBV4-1,once,TRBJ2-7,-
CASSLTGTALVGQYF,TGTGCCAGCAGTTTAACCGGGACAGCCCTAGTAGGGCAGTACTTC,TRBV28,-,TRBJ2-7,TRBD1
CASTLQGGPEQYF,TGTGCCAGCACACTACAGGGGGGACCCGAGCAGTACTTC,TRBV28,-,TRBJ2-7,TRBD1
CASGDFNTGELFF,TGTGCCAGCGGGGACTTTAACACCGGGGAGCTGTTTTTT,TRBV6-6,-,TRBJ2-2,-
CASSQDPGTSVDEQFF,TGCGCCAGCAGCCAAGATCCCGGGACTAGTGTGGATGAGCAGTTCTTC,TRBV4-1,-,TRBJ2-1,TRBD2
CASSPHRGSNQPQHF,TGTGCCAGTAGTCCTCACAGGGGAAGCAATCAGCCCCAGCATTTT,TRBV19,few,TRBJ1-5,TRBD1
CASSDRGVSYEQYF,TGTGCCAGCAGCGACAGGGGCGTTTCCTACGAGCAGTACTTC,TRBV7-9,-,TRBJ2-7,TRBD1
CASSVGLAGGPSNTGELFF,TGTGCCAGCAGCGTAGGACTAGCGGGGGGGCCTTCGAACACCGGGGAGCTGTTTTTT,TRBV9,-,TRBJ2-2,TRBD2
CASSRGQGSNQPQHF,TGTGCCAGCAGCCGCGGACAGGGAAGCAATCAGCCCCAGCATTTT,TRBV6-5,-,TRBJ1-5,TRBD1
CASSQELRQGGYEQYF,TGCGCCAGCAGCCAAGAGTTAAGACAGGGTGGGTACGAGCAGTACTTC,TRBV4-3,-,TRBJ2-7,TRBD1
CSARQGDGYTF,TGCAGTGCTCGACAGGGAGATGGCTACACCTTC,TRBV20-1,few,TRBJ1-2,TRBD1
CAWSEGVNTGELFF,TGTGCCTGGAGCGAGGGAGTGAACACCGGGGAGCTGTTTTTT,TRBV30,-,TRBJ2-2,-
CASSQAGGADQPQHF,TGTGCCAGCAGCCAAGCAGGGGGCGCAGATCAGCCCCAGCATTTT,TRBV4-2,once,TRBJ1-5,TRBD1
CASSQSRGGNTGELFF,TGCGCCAGCAGCCAGTCTCGCGGGGGAAACACCGGGGAGCTGTTTTTT,TRBV4-1,-,TRBJ2-2,TRBD2